Listed below are T cell receptor beta chains from one sample, sequenced in a study of post-analysis software for immune sequencing data. TCRdb called the PCR reads again in MiXCR, with one record for every CDR3 protein. In the table there are hundreds of thousands of distinct CDR3 sequences, over 35% of which are singletons. Sample: blood. Receptors originate from a girl between 10 and 17 years old with multiple sclerosis. CDR3s include the opening cysteine and the closing phenylalanine or tryptophan. D genes are given only for firm matches.

J | D | V | CDR3
TRBJ2-7 | TRBD2 | TRBV24-1 | CATSTNGLAGNYEQYF
TRBJ2-1 | - | TRBV20-1 | CSAHPVLDHDNEQFF
TRBJ2-1 | - | TRBV5-1 | CASSLVRDNFGQFF
TRBJ1-2 | - | TRBV7-9 | CVSSFSRAGSAYGYTF
TRBJ1-1 | - | TRBV19 | CASRPDNIGQDRAFF
TRBJ2-5 | - | TRBV10-1 | CASSDPAGWTQYF
TRBJ2-7 | - | TRBV4-1 | CASSQESATYEQYF
TRBJ1-5 | - | TRBV4-3 | CASSQFLLGTQHF
TRBJ2-2 | - | TRBV7-3 | CASSLNSLTGELFF
TRBJ2-1 | TRBD2 | TRBV28 | CASMLEGLAGWEQFF
TRBJ2-1 | - | TRBV15 | CATSRDGERAYNEQFF
TRBJ1-5 | - | TRBV27 | CASSGVFNQPQHF
TRBJ2-1 | TRBD1 | TRBV7-6 | CASSLQTGGSYNEQFF
TRBJ1-2 | TRBD1 | TRBV2 | CASSEDRMVGGGGGYTF
- | - | TRBV5-5 | CASSIEGVGETQYF
TRBJ2-1 | TRBD2 | TRBV7-2 | CASSSTSGESNEQFF
TRBJ2-1 | TRBD1 | TRBV9 | CASSPEQGGEQFF
TRBJ1-2 | - | TRBV7-2 | CASSLIRLRADSGYTF
TRBJ2-7 | TRBD2 | TRBV6-2/TRBV6-3 | CASSLWRIAGDDEQYF